These T cell receptor beta chains were read from a single sample in a study of shared clonotypes between healthy human individuals. This table comes from immunoSEQ multiplex PCR, and its TCRdb copy is limited to in-frame clones, with some not included. The data hold about 530,000 clones, with about 79% observed a single time. Sequences were obtained from PBMCs. These receptors originate from a woman between 35 and 50 years old in good health. Some clones in this sample may be carry-over from other donors' samples. Both conserved end residues are trimmed from each CDR3.

>10|TRBJ2-1|TRBV19
ASSISTSGQF
>13|TRBJ2-7|TRBV15
ATSRNRDRTYEQY
>13|TRBJ2-2|TRBV6-5
ASSYGGPVTGELF
>13|TRBJ2-7|TRBV28
ASSLPQGQTYEQY
>13|TRBJ2-1|TRBV14
ASSQNGLAGVEQF
>14|TRBJ2-3|TRBV7-6
ASSLPAGGPTDTQY
>10|TRBJ2-5|TRBV7-6
ASSPGWETQY
>13|TRBJ2-7|TRBV27
ASSLSWDRAYEQY
>13|TRBJ2-1|TRBV7-9
ASSRGQTNYNEQF
>13|TRBJ2-1|TRBV27
ASSSPGLGFYEQF
>12|TRBJ2-5|TRBV5-1
ASSLGGGGETQY
>12|TRBJ2-5|TRBV15
ATSRDTGEETQY
>10|TRBJ1-1|TRBV25-1
ASSEFGSEAF
>13|TRBJ2-5|TRBV7-3
ASRPGLAYQETQY
>13|TRBJ1-5|TRBV27
ASHAGPYSNQPQH
>11|TRBJ2-7|TRBV29-1
SVVVGGAGEQY
>14|TRBJ2-5|TRBV9
ASSSRLAGAWETQY
>13|TRBJ2-5|TRBV28
ASSPTGGAGETQY
>14|TRBJ2-1|TRBV18
ASSATSVGSYNEQF
>13|TRBJ1-1|TRBV28
ASSFPRGVDTEAF
>13|TRBJ1-6|TRBV15
ATSRGRSNNSPLH
>11|TRBJ1-5|TRBV7-9
ASSPGVYQPQH
>10|TRBJ2-7|TRBV19
ASTSDSYEQY
>13|TRBJ2-7|TRBV4-2
ASSQVLGSSYEQY
>12|TRBJ2-5|TRBV5-6
ASSLLDGSETQY
>11|TRBJ1-1|TRBV30
AWSGPMNTEAF
>16|TRBJ2-1|TRBV10-3
AISEKSATGQEYNEQF
>13|TRBJ2-7|TRBV11-2
ASSSPRDREVEQY
>8|TRBJ1-5|TRBV6-5
ASGYQPQH
>16|TRBJ2-2|TRBV4-3
ASSPRGGTGGLGGELF
>9|TRBJ2-5|TRBV5-1
ASSTAETQY
>11|TRBJ2-1|TRBV27
ASRDRGYNEQF
>12|TRBJ2-2|TRBV5-4
ASSLTANTGELF
>11|TRBJ2-3|TRBV5-4
ASRPLGTDTQY
>12|TRBJ1-1|TRBV18
ASSNSGMNTEAF
>11|TRBJ2-1|TRBV7-3
ASSLTGNSEQF